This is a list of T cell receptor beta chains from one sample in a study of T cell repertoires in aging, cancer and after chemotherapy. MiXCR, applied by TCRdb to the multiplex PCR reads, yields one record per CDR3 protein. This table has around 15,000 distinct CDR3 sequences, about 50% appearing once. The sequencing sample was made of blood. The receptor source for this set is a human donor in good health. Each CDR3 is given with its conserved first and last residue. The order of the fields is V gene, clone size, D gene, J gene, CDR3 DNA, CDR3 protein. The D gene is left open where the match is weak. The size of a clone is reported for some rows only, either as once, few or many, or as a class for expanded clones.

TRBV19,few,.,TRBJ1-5,TGTGCCAGTAGTATGGGGGATCAGCCCCAGCATTTT,CASSMGDQPQHF
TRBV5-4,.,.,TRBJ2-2,TGTGCCAGCAGCTTTTGGACCGGGGAGCTGTTTTTT,CASSFWTGELFF
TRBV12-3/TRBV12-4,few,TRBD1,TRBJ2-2,TGTGCCAGCAGTAAAGGACAGGGGGCAAATACCGGGGAGCTGTTTTTT,CASSKGQGANTGELFF
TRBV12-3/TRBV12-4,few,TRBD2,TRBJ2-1,TGTGCCAGCAGTTTATGGACTAGCGGATCCTACAATGAGCAGTTCTTC,CASSLWTSGSYNEQFF
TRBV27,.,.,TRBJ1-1,TGTGCCAGTAGTCAGTTGAACACTGAAGCTTTCTTT,CASSQLNTEAFF
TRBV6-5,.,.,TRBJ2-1,TGTGCCAGCAGTCCCGTGGGGGTAGGGTACAATGAGCAGTTCTTC,CASSPVGVGYNEQFF
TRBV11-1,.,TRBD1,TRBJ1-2,TGTGCCAGCAGCTCCACAATGGACAGGGCAAACTATGGCTACACCTTC,CASSSTMDRANYGYTF
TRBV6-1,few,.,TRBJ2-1,TGTGCCAGCAGTGAAGGAGCGGGCCGACCCAATGAGCAGTTCTTC,CASSEGAGRPNEQFF
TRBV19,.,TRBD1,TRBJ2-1,TGTGCCGCAACAGCGGACAGGGAGATGTTCTTC,CAATADREMFF
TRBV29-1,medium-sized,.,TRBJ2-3,TGCAGCGTTGAACGACGCACAGATACGCAGTATTTT,CSVERRTDTQYF
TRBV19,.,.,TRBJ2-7,TGTGCCAGTAGTATCCCGCGACAGCTACTCTACGAGCAGTACTTC,CASSIPRQLLYEQYF
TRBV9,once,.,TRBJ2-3,TGTGCCAGCAGCGTAGCAGGGGCCACAGATACGCAGTATTTT,CASSVAGATDTQYF
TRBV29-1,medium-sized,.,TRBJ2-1,TGCAGCTCCGGAACTAGTTACAATGAGCAGTTCTTC,CSSGTSYNEQFF
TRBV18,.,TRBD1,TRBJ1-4,TGTGCCAGCTGGACAGGGGGAATTAATGAAAAACTGTTTTTT,CASWTGGINEKLFF
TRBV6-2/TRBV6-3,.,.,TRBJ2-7,TGTGCCAGCAGTTACTCGAGACTTAAATCCGACGAGCAGTACTTC,CASSYSRLKSDEQYF
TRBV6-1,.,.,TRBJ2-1,TGTGCCAGCAGTGAAGCACAATCAGGCGCTTACGGTGAGCAGTTCTTC,CASSEAQSGAYGEQFF
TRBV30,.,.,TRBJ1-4,TGTGCCTGTTCGTTCTACGATGGGGTAAAACTGTTTTTT,CACSFYDGVKLFF
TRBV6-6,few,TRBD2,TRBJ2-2,TGTGCCAGCAGCCGACTAGCCGATAGCTATCGGGAGCTGTTTTTT,CASSRLADSYRELFF
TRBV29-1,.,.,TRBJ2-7,TGCAGCGTTCTGCCAGGGGTTTATCGCGAGCAGTACTTC,CSVLPGVYREQYF
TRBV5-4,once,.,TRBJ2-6,TGTGCCAGCAGCTTGGATCCAGGGTCTGGGGCCAACGTCCTGACTTTC,CASSLDPGSGANVLTF
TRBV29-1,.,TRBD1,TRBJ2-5,TGCAGCGTTCTGGGACAGGGACTCGCCAAGGAGACCCAGTACTTC,CSVLGQGLAKETQYF
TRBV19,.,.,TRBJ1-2,TGTGCCAGTAGTCCAGCCGGGAGGGAGGCTAACTATGGCTACACCTTC,CASSPAGREANYGYTF
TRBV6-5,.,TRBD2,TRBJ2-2,TGTGCCAGCAGTGAGGGGGCTAGCGGGAGCCGGAACACCGGGGAGCTGTTTTTT,CASSEGASGSRNTGELFF
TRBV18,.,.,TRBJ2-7,TGTGCCAGCTCACCCGGTTCAGCTAGCTCCTACGAGCAGTACTTC,CASSPGSASSYEQYF
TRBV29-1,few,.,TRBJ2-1,TGCAGCACTGACTTGGACCAGCTCCCTTACAATGAGCAGTTCTTC,CSTDLDQLPYNEQFF
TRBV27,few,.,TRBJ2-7,TGTGCCAGCAGTTTATCGGACAGTTCGAACGAGCAGTACTTC,CASSLSDSSNEQYF
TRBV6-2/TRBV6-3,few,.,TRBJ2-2,TGTGCCAGCATGGAGGTTCACACCGGGGAGCTGTTTTTT,CASMEVHTGELFF
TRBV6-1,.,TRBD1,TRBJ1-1,TGTGCCAACAGTAAAGGAGGACAGGGGAACACTGAAGCTTTCTTT,CANSKGGQGNTEAFF
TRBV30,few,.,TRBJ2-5,TGTGCCTGGAAGATGGGGCTAAGGTCTCAAGAGACCCAGTACTTC,CAWKMGLRSQETQYF
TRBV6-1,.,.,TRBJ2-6,TGTGCCAGCACTCCCGCTGGGGCCAACGTCCTGACTTTC,CASTPAGANVLTF
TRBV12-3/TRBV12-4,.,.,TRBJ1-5,TGTGCCAGCAGCCTACAGGGAGATCAGCCCCAGCATTTT,CASSLQGDQPQHF
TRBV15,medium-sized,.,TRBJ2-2,TGTGCCACCAGCAGCCAGTGGGGAGAGCTGTTTTTT,CATSSQWGELFF
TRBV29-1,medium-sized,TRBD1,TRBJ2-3,TGCAGCGTTGATGGGACAGGGGAGGGCACAGATACGCAGTATTTT,CSVDGTGEGTDTQYF
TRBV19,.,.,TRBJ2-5,TGTGCCAGTAGTCCAGGAGGCCAGACCTACGACGAGACCCAGTACTTC,CASSPGGQTYDETQYF
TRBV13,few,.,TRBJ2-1,TGTGCCAGCAGCTCGGGGACCTACAATGAGCAGTTCTTC,CASSSGTYNEQFF
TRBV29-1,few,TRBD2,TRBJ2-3,TGCAGCGTTGCCTTTATTAGCGGGAGAGGAGATACGCAGTATTTT,CSVAFISGRGDTQYF
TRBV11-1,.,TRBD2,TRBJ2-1,TGTGCCAGCAGTCCGAGGACTAGCGGTTACAATGAGCAGTTCTTC,CASSPRTSGYNEQFF
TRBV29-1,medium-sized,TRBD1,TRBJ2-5,TGCAGCTTCCGGGACAGCGCGACCCAGTACTTC,CSFRDSATQYF
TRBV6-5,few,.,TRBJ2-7,TGTGCCAGCAGTTCCCCAGGGAGGTCCCTCGAGCAGTACTTC,CASSSPGRSLEQYF
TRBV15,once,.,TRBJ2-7,TGTGCCACCAGCAGAGATGGGAAAGACGGGCAGTACTTC,CATSRDGKDGQYF
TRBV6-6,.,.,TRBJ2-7,TGTGCCAGCAGTTACTCAGGAAGCGGCTACGAGCAGTACTTC,CASSYSGSGYEQYF
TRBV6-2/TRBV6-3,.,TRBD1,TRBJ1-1,TGTGCCAGCAAAAAACAGGGGACTGAAGCTTTCTTT,CASKKQGTEAFF
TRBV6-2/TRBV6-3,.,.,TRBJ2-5,TGTGCCAGCAGTCACTATGACGGTTACCAAGAGACCCAGTACTTC,CASSHYDGYQETQYF
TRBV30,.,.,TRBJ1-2,TGTGCCTGGAGCCAAAAAACAGGGAAATACTATGGCTACACCTTC,CAWSQKTGKYYGYTF
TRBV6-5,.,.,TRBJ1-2,TGTGCCAGCAGTGACCCATCGGGGGGGGCCTATGGCTACACCTTC,CASSDPSGGAYGYTF
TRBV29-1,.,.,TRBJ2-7,TGCAGCGTTGCAACCGGATACGAGCAGTACTTC,CSVATGYEQYF
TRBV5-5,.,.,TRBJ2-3,TGTGCCAGCAGCTCCCGACATAGCACAGATACGCAGTATTTT,CASSSRHSTDTQYF
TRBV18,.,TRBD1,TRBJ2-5,TGTGCCAGCTCACCGACAGGGTGGCGGGAGACCCAGTACTTC,CASSPTGWRETQYF
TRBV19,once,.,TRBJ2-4,TGTGCCAGTAGTTCCCTACAGGGTTTTATGACCAAAAACATTCAGTACTTC,CASSSLQGFMTKNIQYF
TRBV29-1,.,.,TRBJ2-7,TGCAGCGTTGAAGTAGCTTCAGGGCAGTACTTC,CSVEVASGQYF
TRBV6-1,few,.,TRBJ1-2,TGTGCCAGCAGTGAAGGGACAGACTACTATGGCTACACCTTC,CASSEGTDYYGYTF
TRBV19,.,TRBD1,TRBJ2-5,TGTGCCAGTAGATCAGGGGGAGAAGAGATCCAGTACTTC,CASRSGGEEIQYF
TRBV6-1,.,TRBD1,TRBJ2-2,TGTGCCAGCAGTGAGATCGGGACAGCCGGGGAGCTGTTTTTT,CASSEIGTAGELFF
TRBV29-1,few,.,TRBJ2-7,TGCAGCGTTGCATTAGGACCCCGATTTGGGCAGTACTTC,CSVALGPRFGQYF
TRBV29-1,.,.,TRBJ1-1,TGCAGCGTTGAAGAAGGAGCAGGCGAAGCTTTCTTT,CSVEEGAGEAFF
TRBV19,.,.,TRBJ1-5,TGTGCCAGTAGTACCGGACAGAATCAGCCCCAGCATTTT,CASSTGQNQPQHF
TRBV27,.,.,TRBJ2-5,TGTGCCAGCAGTTCTAGGACAGAGGCTGGAGAGACCCAGTACTTC,CASSSRTEAGETQYF
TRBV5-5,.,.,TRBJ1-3,TGTGCCAGCAGTTTGGATCCAGGGGAGGGAAACACCATATATTTT,CASSLDPGEGNTIYF